These 5 T cell receptor beta chains share one sample of origin, sequenced in a study of spatial heterogeneity in lung cancer. One entry per CDR3 protein, called by TCRdb with MiXCR from the 5' RACE reads. Altogether about 41,000 distinct CDR3 sequences are present, more than 9% being singletons, with the ten largest covering approximately 17%. Indicated time point: blood at routine non-recurrence follow-up after resection. The starting material was PBMCs, obtained at follow-up. The receptors were sampled from a female donor with early-stage non-small cell lung cancer.

This clonotype was counted at least ten times. This chain joins TRBV28 and TRBJ2-1, with D perhaps TRBD1 or TRBD2 (5 bases each). Germline lookup yields CDR1 MDHEN and CDR2 SYDVKM. The CDR3 has 18 residues. The V end was cut by 2 bases, the J end by 5 bases, with 22 bases between. CDR3 coding DNA: TGTGCCAGCAGTTTACAAGGGACCGCCGCTCCCTGGGACAATGAGCAGTTCTTC. Protein sequence: CASSLQGTAAPWDNEQFF.

The rearrangement links TRBV2 to TRBJ1-2; 8 positions match TRBD1. This CDR3 comprises 14 residues. Germline values: CDR1 SNHLY, CDR2 FYNNEI. With 5 bases clipped from V and 4 bases from J, the junction kept 6 bases outside the gene matches. The CDR3 region has the DNA TGTGCCAGCAGTTCCGACAGGGGATTCTATGGCTACACCTTC. Protein: CASSSDRGFYGYTF.

This clonotype was counted between two and nine times. The chain recombines TRBV7-2 with TRBJ1-1, with D unclear. Germline V CDR1 and CDR2: SGHTA, FQGNSA. CDR3 length equals 13 residues. Trimming left V 2 bases short and J 4 bases short, with 8 bases between. The CDR3 coding sequence is TGTGCCAGCAGCTTACGTCAGAGCACTGAAGCTTTCTTT. This gives the protein CASSLRQSTEAFF.

This clonotype was recorded many times. The chain uses TRBV28 and TRBJ2-3; possible D gene TRBD2, 5 bases. Germline lookup yields CDR1 MDHEN and CDR2 SYDVKM. The length of the CDR3 is 15 residues. The V end lost 3 bases, the J end lost 1 base, and 11 bases lay between the germline ends. This CDR3 is CASSLYSEGTDTQYF. In DNA, the CDR3 is TGTGCCAGCAGTTTGTATAGCGAAGGCACAGATACGCAGTATTTT.

This clonotype was detected ten times or more. The DNA for the CDR3 is TGCAGCGCCAGGAGGGTCCAAGAGACCCAGTACTTC. Translated, it gives CSARRVQETQYF. V and J are TRBV29-1 and TRBJ2-5, with TRBD2 as a possible D gene (6 bases). There are 12 residues in the CDR3. CDR1 is SQVTM, CDR2 ANQGSEA, per germline. Trimming removed 7 bases at V and 1 base at J, with 10 bases between. Drawing the rest from reference TRBV29-1 and TRBJ2-5, the complete variable domain is SAVISQKPSRDICQRGTSLTIQCQVDSQVTMMFWYRQQPGQSLTLIATANQGSEATYESGFVIDKFPISRPNLTFSTLTVSNMSPEDSSIYLCSARRVQETQYFGPGTRLLVL.